Listed below are T cell receptor beta chains from one sample, sequenced in a study of blood T cell repertoires in COVID-19. TCRdb's copy holds only in-frame clones and misses some; the assay was immunoSEQ multiplex PCR. This table has some 270,000 clones, about 85% appearing once. Sequenced input: PBMCs or T cells enriched from blood (not recorded which). Receptor source: a woman aged 45 to 65 who had been exposed to COVID-19. Each CDR3 is given without its conserved first and last residue.

j_call: TRBJ2-3
cdr3_length: 15
v_call: TRBV5-1
cdr3_aa: ASSPYGRGLGTDTQY

j_call: TRBJ2-7
cdr3_length: 12
v_call: TRBV5-1
cdr3_aa: ASSSSGTGYEQY

j_call: TRBJ2-7
cdr3_length: 12
v_call: TRBV29-1
cdr3_aa: SVTTSGGPYEQY

j_call: TRBJ1-4
cdr3_length: 13
v_call: TRBV27
cdr3_aa: ASSSRGSTNEKLF

j_call: TRBJ1-6
cdr3_length: 12
v_call: TRBV7-9
cdr3_aa: ASSSGESYSPLH

j_call: TRBJ1-1
cdr3_length: 12
v_call: TRBV7-9
cdr3_aa: ASSLSGWDTEAF

j_call: TRBJ1-5
cdr3_length: 14
v_call: TRBV28
cdr3_aa: ASRERQDSSNQPQH

j_call: TRBJ1-4
cdr3_length: 15
v_call: TRBV5-4
cdr3_aa: ASSLWTGGTTNEKLF

j_call: TRBJ2-1
cdr3_length: 13
v_call: TRBV10-3
cdr3_aa: AISDLGQGVHEQF

j_call: TRBJ2-1
cdr3_length: 13
v_call: TRBV7-9
cdr3_aa: ASSLRGSSYNEQF

j_call: TRBJ2-5
cdr3_length: 14
v_call: TRBV5-1
cdr3_aa: ASSLAGQGLGETQY

j_call: TRBJ1-4
cdr3_length: 13
v_call: TRBV10-3
cdr3_aa: AISDVTGSNEKLF

j_call: TRBJ1-1
cdr3_length: 12
v_call: TRBV11-2
cdr3_aa: ASSLAQPNTEAF

j_call: TRBJ1-1
cdr3_length: 18
v_call: TRBV30
cdr3_aa: AWRLKSGIRRQDRNTEAF

j_call: TRBJ2-3
cdr3_length: 14
v_call: TRBV6-1
cdr3_aa: ASSGGTVGSTDTQY

j_call: TRBJ2-2
cdr3_length: 16
v_call: TRBV6-4
cdr3_aa: ASSDPPGDRTNTGELF

j_call: TRBJ1-2
cdr3_length: 12
v_call: TRBV19
cdr3_aa: ASSNGGQGVRYT

j_call: TRBJ1-3
cdr3_length: 12
v_call: TRBV7-9
cdr3_aa: ASSSQGGGNTIY

j_call: TRBJ1-2
cdr3_length: 11
v_call: TRBV7-2
cdr3_aa: ASSQGAGILYT

j_call: TRBJ2-5
cdr3_length: 14
v_call: TRBV23-1
cdr3_aa: ASSQSGRQGLETQY

j_call: TRBJ1-3
cdr3_length: 13
v_call: TRBV4-1
cdr3_aa: ASSFDRGLGNTIY

j_call: TRBJ1-1
cdr3_length: 11
v_call: TRBV5-1
cdr3_aa: ASSLSLNTEAF

j_call: TRBJ1-1
cdr3_length: 9
v_call: TRBV27
cdr3_aa: ASTGGQGAF

j_call: TRBJ1-1
cdr3_length: 11
v_call: TRBV11-2
cdr3_aa: ASSLNTNTEAF

j_call: TRBJ1-5
cdr3_length: 12
v_call: TRBV2
cdr3_aa: ASRGQMGNQPQH

j_call: TRBJ2-7
cdr3_length: 11
v_call: TRBV5-4
cdr3_aa: ASSSGGAYEQY

j_call: TRBJ2-3
cdr3_length: 11
v_call: TRBV27
cdr3_aa: ASRYRGGDTQY

j_call: TRBJ2-1
cdr3_length: 12
v_call: TRBV10-2
cdr3_aa: ASSRTSRANEQF

j_call: TRBJ1-3
cdr3_length: 12
v_call: TRBV28
cdr3_aa: ASSFTGKGNTIY

j_call: TRBJ1-2
cdr3_length: 12
v_call: TRBV24-1
cdr3_aa: ATSDPTGWDGYT

j_call: TRBJ1-1
cdr3_length: 16
v_call: TRBV19
cdr3_aa: ASRSVVGQGSGNTEAF

j_call: TRBJ2-7
cdr3_length: 15
v_call: TRBV7-9
cdr3_aa: ASSLVASDRAAYEQY

j_call: TRBJ1-2
cdr3_length: 12
v_call: TRBV18
cdr3_aa: ASSPAQGVYGYT

j_call: TRBJ2-5
cdr3_length: 14
v_call: TRBV7-3
cdr3_aa: ASSPNTPGLAETQY

j_call: TRBJ2-2
cdr3_length: 11
v_call: TRBV18
cdr3_aa: ASSSTGSGELF

j_call: TRBJ2-7
cdr3_length: 11
v_call: TRBV12-3/TRBV12-4
cdr3_aa: ASTSGAISEQY